This T cell receptor beta chain was sequenced in a study of T cells in Graves' hyperthyroidism and ophthalmopathy. From RNA transcripts, TCR beta CDR3 regions were amplified. Carried out on the TCR CDR3, a first-round RT-PCR used the HTBI primer set. TCRdb redid the calling of the multiplex PCR reads with MiXCR, one entry per CDR3 protein. The table has 200,000 or so distinct CDR3 sequences, around 17% seen once. The CDR3 spans 13 residues. Germline trimming cut 6 bases from V and 3 bases from J; bases unmatched to any gene: 3. The germline CDR1 and CDR2 sequences are MNHEY and SMNVEV (reference sequence). This clonotype was seen at least ten times.

This TCR was recovered from a woman aged 50 to 60 with Graves' hyperthyroidism. The chain couples TRBV27 to TRBJ2-7; 9 bases line up with TRBD2. Source material: blood. The CDR3 sequence: CASRLAGNYEQYF. The CDR3 region has the DNA TGTGCCAGCAGGCTAGCGGGAAACTACGAGCAGTACTTC.